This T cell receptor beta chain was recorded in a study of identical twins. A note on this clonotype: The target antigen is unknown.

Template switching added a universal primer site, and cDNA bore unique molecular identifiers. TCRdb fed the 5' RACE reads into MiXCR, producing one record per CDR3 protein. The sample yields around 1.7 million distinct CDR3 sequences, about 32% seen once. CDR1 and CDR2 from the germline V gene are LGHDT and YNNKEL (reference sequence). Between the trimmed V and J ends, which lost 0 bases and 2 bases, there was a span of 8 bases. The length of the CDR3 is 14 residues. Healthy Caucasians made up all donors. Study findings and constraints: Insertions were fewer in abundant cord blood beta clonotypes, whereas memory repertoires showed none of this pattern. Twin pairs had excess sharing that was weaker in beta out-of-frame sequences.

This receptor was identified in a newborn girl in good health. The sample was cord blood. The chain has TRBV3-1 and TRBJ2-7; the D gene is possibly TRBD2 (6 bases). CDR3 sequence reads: CASSQDIAAYEQYF. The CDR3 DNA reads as TGTGCCAGCAGCCAAGATATAGCGGCCTACGAGCAGTACTTC.